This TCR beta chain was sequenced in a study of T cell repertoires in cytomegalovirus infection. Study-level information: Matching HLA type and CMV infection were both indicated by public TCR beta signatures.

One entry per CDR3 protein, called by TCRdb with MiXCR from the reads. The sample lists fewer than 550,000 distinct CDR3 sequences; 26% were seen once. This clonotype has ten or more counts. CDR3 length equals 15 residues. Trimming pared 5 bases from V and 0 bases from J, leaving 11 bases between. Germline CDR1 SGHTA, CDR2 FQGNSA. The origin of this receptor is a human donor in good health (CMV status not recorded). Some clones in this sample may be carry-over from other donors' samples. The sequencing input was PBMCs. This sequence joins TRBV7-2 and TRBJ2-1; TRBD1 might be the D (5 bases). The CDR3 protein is CASSVQVSSYNEQFF. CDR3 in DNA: TGTGCCAGCAGCGTACAGGTTAGCTCCTACAATGAGCAGTTCTTC.